This TCR beta chain derives from a study of blood T cell repertoires in COVID-19. This CDR3 is built from 14 residues. CDR1 is SGHRS, CDR2 YFSETQ, per germline. Trimming cost V 5 bases and J 2 bases, with 8 bases left between them. The table came from immunoSEQ multiplex PCR; TCRdb's copy has only in-frame clones and leaves some out. The table has some 250,000 clones, approximately 91% seen once. This sequence originates from a woman aged 35 to 49 with acute COVID-19. The V gene is TRBV5-1, the J gene TRBJ2-6; a possible D gene is TRBD2 (6 bases). Material: PBMCs or T cells enriched from blood (not recorded which). CDR3 DNA: TGCGCCAGCAGGGGGGGAACTGGGGCCAACGTCCTGACTTTC. Translating gives CASRGGTGANVLTF.